This TCR beta chain was captured in a study of cytomegalovirus exposure and HLA in healthy donors (dated by TCRdb to about 2017). Looking at the study overall: An earlier analysis of 587 of the donors reported 276 Gb of sequence data and around 100 million unique TCR beta sequences obtained from about 170 million T cells. An early release covering roughly 580 HLA-typed donors comprised approximately 290 gigabases of sequencing data and around 80 million unique TCR sequences. The genetic ancestry cluster associated with self-reported Caucasian donors included 81% of the roughly 400 genotyped donors. The study aimed to test whether cataloging public T cell receptors could reveal signatures of past pathogen exposure. Using immunosequencing, the study profiled T cell repertoires from 500 to 800 subjects and related those repertoires to cytomegalovirus serostatus. Along with the roughly 670-subject first cohort, a separate validation cohort of over 90 different subjects was used. The study combined high-throughput TCR immunosequencing, statistical association of individual TCRs with disease status, and machine learning to predict cytomegalovirus infection status. In a later analysis, previously published TCR beta repertoires from about 670 donors were re-analyzed and high-resolution HLA genotyping was added so that TCR occurrence patterns could be studied. Rather than drawing on any new phenotypic data, the later analysis identified candidate immune exposures from TCR beta sequences and the way those sequences occurred across donors. In an earlier analysis of 587 of the donors, high-throughput TCR beta sequencing was used to judge whether each TCR beta V gene segment behaved as functional or pseudogenic. Alongside the repertoire data, information on donor age, sex, ethnicity and CMV serostatus was compiled. A later genetic analysis took genome-wide SNP genotypes for about three fifths of the 666 donors and used that subset as a discovery cohort. Every discovery cohort repertoire had been produced on one sequencing platform. Both class I and class II loci were covered by HLA typing, at four-digit resolution. The number of donors typed differed by locus, with about 629-640 for A, B, C, DRB1 and DQB1, approximately 500 for DQA1, 606 for DPA1, and some 440 for DPB1. Roughly five DR-DQ haplotypes were treated as single units for association and clustering because of strong linkage in the cohort. Across some 400 genotyped donors of the cohort, an average of about 200,000 unique TCR beta nucleotide sequences per donor were sequenced, and about a sixth of those sequences were non-productive.

With regard to this clone: Its target antigen remains unknown. Base-call qualities are not available, and no considerably larger clone is one nucleotide away.

The investigation overall reported the following: When HLA alleles, especially DR and DQ, strongly co-occurred, attributing TCR associations to individual alleles was difficult. The study listed 150 to 200 TCR beta chains as associated with cytomegalovirus. A later analysis found that TCR association rates varied across HLA loci, with DRB1 alleles showing the most associated TCRs and HLA-C alleles the fewest. Three of the identified cytomegalovirus-associated TCR beta chains were confirmed in vitro to be specific for cytomegalovirus antigens. A further reported finding was that TCR beta sequences accurately predicted the HLA-A and HLA-B alleles for most subjects in the first cohort. Only TCR beta chains were sequenced in this cohort, and the absence of alpha or paired-chain data limited detectable features. Because some donors lacked HLA typing at each locus, the association tests relied only on the typed subset. A later genetic analysis associated a missense DCLRE1C variant with V-gene and J-gene trimming of TCR beta chains, and an independent cohort replicated the association. The sequencing pipeline was judged likely to have produced a cluster of highly shared sequence variants as a technical artifact. In an earlier analysis of a few hundred of the donors, most TCR beta V segments were observed in productive rearrangements about 87% or about 30% of the time, broadly matching IMGT annotations. Compared with equally common non-associated chains, HLA-associated TCR beta chains in a later analysis were more clonally expanded and had lower generation probabilities. A later analysis associated about 17,000 TCR beta sequences with specific HLA alleles at a false discovery rate of 0.05. Immune exposure information for the cohort was limited to CMV serostatus. The classifier was reported to diagnose cytomegalovirus status with high specificity and sensitivity in both the original cohort and the validation cohort. Linkage disequilibrium might explain the correlated functional status among segregating V segments, but an unknown experimental factor could not be excluded. The presence/absence analyses assumed that sequencing depth was roughly uniform across donors, and that assumption may not be true. It was suggested by the authors that the approach could potentially be generalized to other disease states and immunological phenotypes. In a later analysis, several top co-occurrence clusters were reported to appear linked to parvovirus B19, influenza, CMV and Epstein-Barr virus. According to a later analysis, most CMV-associated TCR beta chains appeared to be HLA-restricted, and the HLA associations seemed to be driven largely by CMV exposure. The 87-base-pair reads could not distinguish some IMGT-functional V segments, including TRBV6-2 and TRBV6-3, so those segments were excluded. Across donors, most TCR sequences were observed very rarely, whereas some public TCRs were present in many individuals. Seventeen rarely observed V segments, including chromosome 9 orphons, were excluded from the earlier analysis of approximately 500 of the donors because counts were too low. A later genetic analysis reported fewer N-insertions in productive TCRs among donors in an Asian-associated ancestry cluster than the roughly 690-donor mean.

The library was produced with the immunoSEQ multiplex PCR assay. For the multiplex PCR, a mixture combining 60 forward primers for TCR Vbeta segments and 13 reverse primers for TCR Jbeta segments was used. The CDR3 region of rearranged TCR beta genes was amplified from genomic DNA by a multiplex PCR assay. On the Illumina HiSeq System, the amplified TCR beta libraries were sequenced as 87-base-pair reads. In the source study's methods: A later analysis tallied 75 million to 95 million unique TCR beta chains across the 650 to 750 repertoires, and approximately 11 million of those chains were shared by two or more donors. To remove PCR and sequencing errors, raw reads were error-corrected and collapsed into unique sequences using a nearest-neighbor algorithm that merged closely related sequences. V, D and J gene segments were assigned by aligning CDR3 sequences to IMGT reference sequences. Each retained sequence needed at least a six-nucleotide match to both a V gene segment and a J gene segment. Rearrangements were classified as productive when the CDR3 lacked stop codons and remained in frame with V and J, and all other rearrangements were classified as non-productive. CDR3 was defined by IMGT convention, running from the second conserved V-encoded cysteine to the conserved J-encoded phenylalanine. In an earlier analysis of roughly 580 of the donors, sequences lacking an unambiguous match to a single V gene segment were excluded. An earlier analysis of a few hundred of the donors called V segments functional above 56.7% productive rearrangements and segregating when the between-donor standard deviation exceeded 5%. A statistical classification framework was built for diagnosing cytomegalovirus status from the catalog of TCR beta chain sequences. In a later analysis, TCR nucleotide sequences were compared against IMGT/GENE-DB human TR gene sequences so that V and J genes could be assigned. Using the TCRdist pipeline, a later analysis assigned CDR3 sequences along with most-parsimonious VDJ recombination scenarios. In a later analysis, each TCR beta chain was defined by its CDR3 amino acid sequence together with its V-gene family, and reads lacking a unique V-gene family were excluded. A later analysis removed several hundred highly shared, low-generation-probability nucleotide sequences to deal with suspected cross-contamination and a sequencing artifact. In a later analysis, a clonal expansion index for each public chain was calculated from normalized within-repertoire ranks of inferred template counts. Generation probabilities in a later analysis came from a VDJ recombination model fitted to out-of-frame rearrangements, and those results were checked against IGoR. A later analysis scored TCR-TCR, TCR-HLA and TCR-CMV co-occurrence with hypergeometric tests, applying a repertoire-size bias correction to TCR pairs. A later analysis estimated false discovery rates by permuting HLA or CMV assignments 20 times. In a later analysis, co-occurring TCRs were grouped with DBSCAN, and TCRdist sequence similarity was added when clustering was performed within HLA-allele-positive subsets. Repertoires with fewer than 30,000 or more than 120,000 public chains were left out of co-occurrence clustering, as were about 5 repertoires with anomalous nucleotide sharing. TCRdb stores this immuneACCESS table with in-frame sequences only. Part of the clones is absent; in the studies checked, under half of the shortfall reflects unresolved V genes, and no reason is known for the rest. The DNA was the basis for D and trimming; V, J and clone size are from that table. Recorded for this sample are roughly 110,000 clones; roughly three quarters of them occurred a single time. Around 12% of the sample lies in the top ten.

CDR1 is given as SGHRS and CDR2 as YFSETQ, both from the germline V gene. V is pruned by 4 bases and J by 1 base, leaving 7 bases of the junction without a gene match. From the cysteine through the phenylalanine, the CDR3 covers 16 amino acids. Only CDR3 DNA is held: 48 bases, read in frame from base 1. The cohort comprised 550 to 700 healthy bone marrow donors. Cohort members were all nominally healthy when sampled, although unrecorded immune exposures were likely present. The donor tested CMV seropositive and was one of the 289 seropositive cohort members. A peripheral blood sample was provided by each donor, and peripheral blood mononuclear cells were used for TCR beta sequencing. The Qiagen DNeasy Blood Extraction Kit was used to extract genomic DNA from the blood cell samples.

The V and J segments used are TRBV5-1 and TRBJ2-3, and 9 junction bases match TRBD2. This receptor was identified in a woman in her 40s in good health and CMV-seropositive. Sequenced input: PBMCs. The sequence in DNA is TGCGCCAGCAGCACCCTTAGCGGGGGCGGCACAGATACGCAGTATTTT. It translates to CASSTLSGGGTDTQYF.